The next 2 T cell receptor beta chains were all read from a single sample in a study of monozygotic twins with inflammatory bowel disease. Reanalyzing the 5' RACE reads, TCRdb keeps one entry per CDR3 protein, without DNA. The sample holds over 110,000 distinct CDR3 sequences. Sequences were obtained from blood. These receptors were collected from a human donor with ulcerative colitis or Crohn's disease, or a healthy co-twin of an affected twin (not recorded which).

The chain is built from TRBV29-1 and TRBJ1-2. CDR1 and CDR2 (germline): SQVTM, ANQGSEA. This CDR3 contains 13 residues. The CDR3 is CSVVGGGSYGYTF.

The chain combines TRBV20-1 with TRBJ1-5; TCRdb gives TRBD1 as the D gene, but with no DNA this cannot be confirmed. This CDR3 comprises 15 residues. The germline CDR1 and CDR2 sequences are DFQATT and SNEGSKA (reference sequence). CDR3 sequence: CSATVMGGDNQPQHF.